These 25 T cell receptor beta chains share one sample of origin, sequenced in a study of OX40 agonist ivuxolimab in advanced cancers. TCRdb's table, derived via immunoSEQ multiplex PCR, lists solely in-frame clones and lacks some. The sample holds approximately 79,000 clones, 65% to 90% seen once. Sequences were derived from CD4+ or CD8+ T cells sorted from blood, sampled in a trial of the OX40 agonist ivuxolimab. All receptors derive from an adult with an advanced solid tumor such as melanoma, head and neck, liver or kidney cancer.

The chain uses TRBV7-9 and TRBJ1-5; 9 bases align to TRBD1. V lost 5 bases, J lost 4 bases, and 6 bases stayed unmatched. The germline gives CDR1 SEHNR, CDR2 FQNEAQ (reference sequence). CDR3 length: 15 amino acids. Written as DNA, the CDR3 is TGTGCCAGCAGCCTCGGGACAGGGAGGAATCAGCCCCAGCATTTT. It encodes CASSLGTGRNQPQHF.

In this sample, this clone turned up once. The chain carries TRBV5-4 and TRBJ1-1, with D perhaps TRBD1 (5 bases). Germline-derived CDR1 and CDR2 are SGHNT and YYREEE (reference sequence). Trimming took off 4 bases at V and 0 bases at J, with 13 bases between the two ends. This CDR3 comprises 15 residues. The CDR3 loop is CASSIGTTMNTEAFF. In DNA, the CDR3 is TGTGCCAGCAGCATCGGGACGACCATGAACACTGAAGCTTTCTTT. Based on the CDR3 plus reference TRBV5-4 and TRBJ1-1, the full variable domain is ETGVTQSPTHLIKTRGQQVTLRCSSQSGHNTVSWYQQALGQGPQFIFQYYREEENGRGNFPPRFSGLQFPNYSSELNVNALELDDSALYLCASSIGTTMNTEAFFGQGTRLTVV.

A few counts support this clone. V and J are TRBV19 and TRBJ1-3, with TRBD1 as a possible D gene (5 bases). CDR3 length equals 14 residues. V dropped 9 bases and J dropped 3 bases, with 15 bases sitting between them. Germline CDR1 LNHDA, CDR2 SQIVND (reference sequence). In DNA, the CDR3 is TGTGCCAGCCTGCGGCGGGGGGATGGAAACACCATATATTTT. The encoded protein is CASLRRGDGNTIYF.

The genes are TRBV19 and TRBJ1-5, with 7 bases that match TRBD1. The CDR3 length is 16 residues. Germline values: CDR1 LNHDA, CDR2 SQIVND (reference sequence). V lost 7 bases and J lost 0; bases outside the gene matches: 9. CDR3 DNA: TGTGCCAGTAAGTCGACAGGGACTTATAGCAATCAGCCCCAGCATTTT. This sequence encodes CASKSTGTYSNQPQHF.

This clone was counted once. The CDR3 sequence is CASSYGTGGTSIYF. CDR3 coding DNA: TGTGCCAGCAGTTACGGGACAGGGGGAACTTCCATATATTTT. The chain is built from TRBV6-6 and TRBJ1-3; 11 bases are shared with TRBD1. This CDR3 has 14 amino acids. V lost 2 bases to trimming and J lost 11 bases; unmatched junction nucleotides: 5. In germline, CDR1 is MNHNY, CDR2 SVGAGI (reference sequence).

This clone was observed a single time. The CDR3 spells CASSLEVQGSYEQYF. The CDR3 coding sequence is TGTGCCAGCAGCTTAGAGGTGCAGGGCTCCTACGAGCAGTACTTC. The genes are TRBV7-9 and TRBJ2-7; D is possibly TRBD1 (5 bases). The CDR3 contains 15 residues. V lost 1 base, J lost 0 bases, and 10 bases lay in between. Looked up from germline, CDR1 is SEHNR and CDR2 is FQNEAQ (reference sequence).

V and J are TRBV10-2 and TRBJ2-7; 8 bases agree with TRBD1. J lost 1 base, V lost 6 bases, and 11 bases had no gene match. Germline V gene sequence: CDR1 WSHSY, CDR2 SAAADI. This CDR3 is built from 16 residues. CDR3 DNA sequence: TGCGCCAGCAGACATTCCCCGGGGGACAGGTCCTACGAGCAGTACTTC. Translated, it gives CASRHSPGDRSYEQYF.

The CDR3 reads CASSYRSGGYTF. The CDR3 bases are TGTGCCAGCAGTTATAGATCGGGCGGCTACACCTTC. The genes are TRBV6-5 and TRBJ1-2; D gene ambiguous. This CDR3 contains 12 residues. Trimming cost V 3 bases and J 8 bases, with 10 bases left between them. CDR1 and CDR2 from the germline V gene are MNHEY and SVGAGI.

This chain connects TRBV6-5 to TRBJ2-6, with D possibly TRBD1 on 6 matching bases. CDR3 length: 16 amino acids. Trimming left V 4 bases short and J 4 bases short, with 14 bases between. Germline CDR1 is MNHEY and CDR2 is SVGAGI. This CDR3 reads CASSLNPGAGANVLTF. CDR3 bases: TGTGCCAGCAGTTTGAACCCAGGGGCCGGGGCCAACGTCCTGACTTTC.

The chain is built from TRBV11-3 and TRBJ2-2, with D perhaps TRBD2 (6 bases). Germline V CDR1 and CDR2: SGHNT, YENEEA. The CDR3 is made up of 16 amino acids. V lost 5 bases and J lost 1, with 14 bases in between. CDR3 sequence reads: CASSPHAGLNTGELFF. The CDR3 DNA follows: TGTGCCAGCAGCCCCCATGCGGGATTGAACACCGGGGAGCTGTTTTTT.

V gene TRBV27 combines with J gene TRBJ2-2, with D unclear. V lost 6 bases and J 0 bases, leaving 11 bases between the germline ends. Germline CDR1 and CDR2: MNHEY and SMNVEV (reference sequence). The CDR3 is 15 amino acids. CDR3 in DNA: TGTGCCAGCAGCTTTGAGTACCCGAACACCGGGGAGCTGTTTTTT. Translation gives CASSFEYPNTGELFF.

This chain uses TRBV5-1 with TRBJ1-1; 9 bases are a match to TRBD1. Germline loops: CDR1 SGHRS, CDR2 YFSETQ. The CDR3 spans 15 residues. V trimming: 3 bases; J trimming: 4 bases; junction bases outside the gene matches: 7. The DNA for the CDR3 is TGCGCCAGCAGCTGGGGGACAGGGAGGGGCACTGAAGCTTTCTTT. Residues: CASSWGTGRGTEAFF.

The J gene is TRBJ2-3, the V gene TRBV6-4, with 11 bases that match TRBD2. The trim removed 3 bases at V and 3 bases at J, leaving 8 bases unmatched. The CDR3 runs 17 residues. Germline V lookup: CDR1 MRHNA, CDR2 SNTAGT. The CDR3 protein is CASSERAASGGTDTQYF. The CDR3 region has the DNA TGTGCCAGCAGTGAGAGGGCTGCTAGCGGGGGGACAGATACGCAGTATTTT.

The V gene is TRBV20-1, the J gene TRBJ1-1; no firm D call. The CDR3 is made up of 11 amino acids. Per germline, CDR1 DFQATT and CDR2 SNEGSKA (reference sequence). Trimming pared 6 bases from V and 1 base from J, leaving 6 bases between. CDR3 amino acids: CSAGWNTEAFF. Here the CDR3 DNA reads TGCAGTGCGGGGTGGAACACTGAAGCTTTCTTT.

This clone was counted a few times. The chain is built from TRBV2 and TRBJ1-2; the D is unclear. The germline V gene has CDR1 SNHLY and CDR2 FYNNEI. V dropped 8 bases and J dropped 5 bases, with 15 bases sitting between them. This CDR3 is built from 13 residues. The DNA of the CDR3 is TGTGCCAGCGCACCGGGCATCGAGTATGGCTACACCTTC. It encodes CASAPGIEYGYTF.

In DNA form, the CDR3 reads TGTGCCACCCTCGGAGACGCAGGAAACTATGGCTACACCTTC. Translating it yields CATLGDAGNYGYTF. J is TRBJ1-2 and V is TRBV6-6; D is unresolved. Germline V lookup: CDR1 MNHNY, CDR2 SVGAGI (reference sequence). The CDR3 is 14 amino acids. V was pared by 10 bases and J by 2 bases, with 17 bases between.

This clone was counted once. The J gene is TRBJ2-1, the V gene TRBV9; D is possibly TRBD2 (6 bases). The CDR3 sequence is 17 residues long. CDR1 SGDLS and CDR2 YYNGEE come from the germline V gene. Trimming removed 0 bases from V and 8 bases from J, with 21 bases in between. CDR3 bases: TGTGCCAGCAGCGTAGTCCGGACCCTCGGGGCGGGACATGAGCAGTTCTTC. Translated: CASSVVRTLGAGHEQFF.

This chain uses TRBV6-4 with TRBJ2-2, with D perhaps matching TRBD1 (5 bases). The ends were cut back, 2 bases at V and 7 bases at J, with 11 bases in the middle. There are 14 residues in the CDR3. The germline gives CDR1 MRHNA, CDR2 SNTAGT. The CDR3 here is CASSDQAGLGELFF. In nucleotides, the CDR3 is TGTGCCAGCAGTGACCAGGCAGGGCTCGGGGAGCTGTTTTTT.

The gene calls are TRBV6-4 and TRBJ2-7; 10 positions agree with TRBD1. Per the germline V gene, CDR1 is MRHNA and CDR2 is SNTAGT. V lost 5 bases to trimming and J lost 4 bases; unmatched junction nucleotides: 23. This CDR3 is 20 amino acids long. CDR3: CASSPGEGTGDRSASYEQYF. CDR3 nucleotide sequence: TGTGCCAGCAGTCCTGGGGAGGGGACAGGGGATCGGTCGGCTTCATACGAGCAGTACTTC.

Points on this clone: The junction departs from germline at one end; a sequencing error may be responsible. V is TRBV7-7 and J is TRBJ2-5, with D possibly TRBD2 on 5 matching bases. Germline loops: CDR1 SSHAT, CDR2 FNYEAQ (reference sequence). The CDR3 is 15 amino acids. The CDR3 bases are TGTGCTAGCAGCCCGGCTACCATAGCGACGGAGACCCAGTACTTC. Translating it yields CASSPATIATETQYF. Supplemented by reference TRBV7-7 and TRBJ2-5, the full variable domain reads GAGVSQSPRYKVTKRGQDVTLRCDPISSHATLYWYQQALGQGPEFLTYFNYEAQPDKSGLPSDRFSAERPEGSISTLTIQRTEQRDSAMYRCASSPATIATETQYFGPGTRLLVL.

This sequence joins TRBV5-4 and TRBJ2-7; D not certain. V lost 4 bases to trimming and J lost 0 bases, with 8 bases between them. CDR3 length equals 13 residues. Per the germline V gene, CDR1 is SGHNT and CDR2 is YYREEE (reference sequence). DNA of the CDR3: TGTGCCAGCAGCCCCAATCCCTCCTACGAGCAGTACTTC. Translating gives CASSPNPSYEQYF.

This chain uses TRBV6-5 with TRBJ1-1; 8 bases agree with TRBD1. Germline V gene lookup returns CDR1 MNHEY and CDR2 SVGAGI. The CDR3 covers 15 residues. V was clipped by 5 bases and J by 3 bases; unmatched bases: 8. CDR3 coding DNA: TGTGCCAGCAGTCCCTTGGGACAGGCTTACACTGAAGCTTTCTTT. Translation: CASSPLGQAYTEAFF.

The chain joins TRBV10-2 to TRBJ2-3, with 9 positions matching TRBD2. The trim removed 5 bases at V and 0 bases at J, leaving 6 bases unmatched. Germline CDR1 and CDR2: WSHSY and SAAADI. This CDR3 has 16 residues. CDR3 sequence: CASSPRLAGSTDTQYF. The DNA of the CDR3 is TGCGCCAGCAGTCCCCGCCTAGCGGGGAGCACAGATACGCAGTATTTT.

This chain connects TRBV11-3 to TRBJ1-2; possibly TRBD1 for D (5 bases). Deletions cut 1 base from V and 4 bases from J, with 7 bases between. Germline-derived CDR1 and CDR2 are SGHNT and YENEEA. The CDR3 has 13 amino acids. In DNA form, the CDR3 reads TGTGCCAGCAGCTTAGGGGGGTCCTATGGCTACACCTTC. Translating gives CASSLGGSYGYTF.

This rearrangement joins TRBV7-6 to TRBJ2-7; TRBD1 agrees at 8 bases. Germline-derived CDR1 and CDR2 are SGHVS and FNYEAQ. V dropped 1 base and J dropped 2; count of bases not matched to a gene: 1. The CDR3 sequence is 14 residues long. CDR3 nucleotides: TGTGCCAGCAGCTTAGGGACAGGGACCTACGAGCAGTACTTC. Protein sequence: CASSLGTGTYEQYF. The full variable domain, in which reference TRBV7-6 and TRBJ2-7 provide the parts outside the CDR3, is GAGVSQSPRYKVTKRGQDVALRCDPISGHVSLYWYRQALGQGPEFLTYFNYEAQQDKSGLPNDRFSAERPEGSISTLTIQRTEQRDSAMYRCASSLGTGTYEQYFGPGTRLTVT.